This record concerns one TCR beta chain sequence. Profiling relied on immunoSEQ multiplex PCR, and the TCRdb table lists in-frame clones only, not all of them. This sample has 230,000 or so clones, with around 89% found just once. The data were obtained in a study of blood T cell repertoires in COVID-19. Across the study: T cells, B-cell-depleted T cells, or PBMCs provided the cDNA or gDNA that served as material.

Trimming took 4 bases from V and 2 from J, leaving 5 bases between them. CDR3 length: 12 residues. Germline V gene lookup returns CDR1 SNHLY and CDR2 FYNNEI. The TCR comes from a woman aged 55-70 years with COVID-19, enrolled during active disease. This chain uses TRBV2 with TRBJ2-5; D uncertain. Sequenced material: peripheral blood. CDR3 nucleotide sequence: TGTGCCAGCAGTGTTCATCAAGAGACCCAGTACTTC. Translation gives CASSVHQETQYF.